The 19 T cell receptor beta chains in this list originate from one sample, sequenced in a study of OX40 agonist ivuxolimab in advanced cancers. Sequencing was performed with immunoSEQ multiplex PCR; in TCRdb, only in-frame clones are kept and a portion is missing. This table has under 40,000 clones, about 80% appearing once. Sequencing was performed on CD4+ or CD8+ T cells sorted from blood, taken in a trial of the OX40 agonist ivuxolimab. The receptors originated from an adult with an advanced solid tumor such as melanoma, head and neck, liver or kidney cancer.

The chain recombines TRBV19 with TRBJ1-2; a possible D gene is TRBD1 (6 bases). The CDR3 runs to 12 residues. Trimming took off 6 bases at V and 8 bases at J, with 13 bases between the two ends. Germline loops: CDR1 LNHDA, CDR2 SQIVND (reference sequence). CDR3 loop: CASRGGGLGYTF. Here the CDR3 DNA reads TGTGCCAGTAGGGGCGGGGGCCTAGGCTACACCTTC.

The rearrangement links TRBV28 to TRBJ1-5; D unclear. CDR1 is MDHEN, CDR2 SYDVKM, per germline. The CDR3 contains 14 residues. V was cut by 4 bases and J by 6 bases, with 13 bases left in between. The CDR3 sequence: CASSWAGISQPQHF. The CDR3 nucleotides read TGTGCCAGCAGTTGGGCGGGCATTAGTCAGCCCCAGCATTTT.

CDR3 sequence (DNA): TGTGCCAGCTCACCAGATTTATCGAACACTGAAGCTTTCTTT. Amino acids: CASSPDLSNTEAFF. The chain is built from TRBV18 and TRBJ1-1; D is unclear. Between the trimmed V and J ends, which lost 2 bases and 1 base, there was a span of 8 bases. CDR3 length: 14 residues. Germline loops: CDR1 KGHSH, CDR2 LQKENI.

This clone ranks as medium-sized. The gene calls are TRBV6-5 and TRBJ2-6; no definite D call. The germline V gene encodes CDR1 MNHEY and CDR2 SVGAGI. The germline V and J ends were trimmed by 5 bases and 7 bases, with 6 bases remaining between them. The CDR3 is 12 residues long. The CDR3, as DNA: TGTGCCAGCAGTCCCGGCGCCAACGTCCTGACTTTC. Amino acid sequence: CASSPGANVLTF.

V is TRBV5-4 and J is TRBJ2-3, with D possibly called TRBD1 or TRBD2 (5 bases each). The CDR3 is made up of 16 amino acids. The V end lost 3 bases, the J end lost 0 bases, and 14 bases lay between the germline ends. CDR1 is SGHNT and CDR2 is YYREEE in the germline V gene (reference sequence). Here the CDR3 DNA reads TGTGCCAGCAGCTCCGGGACGGTCAAAAGCACAGATACGCAGTATTTT. Residues: CASSSGTVKSTDTQYF.

J is TRBJ2-1 and V is TRBV5-1; 10 nucleotides align to TRBD2. Germline V CDR1 and CDR2: SGHRS, YFSETQ. CDR3 length equals 16 residues. The junction had 9 bases not matched to a gene; V was cut back by 3 bases and J by 6 bases. The DNA of the CDR3 is TGCGCCAGCAGCTGGGGAGCGGGAGGGGGTGGCAATGAGCAGTTCTTC. Residues: CASSWGAGGGGNEQFF.

In its sample, this clone was seen once. The CDR3 here is CAREGTGSTDTQYF. The CDR3, as DNA: TGTGCCAGGGAAGGGACAGGGAGCACAGATACGCAGTATTTT. The chain is built from TRBV2 and TRBJ2-3; 9 bases align to TRBD1. Germline V gene sequence: CDR1 SNHLY, CDR2 FYNNEI. This CDR3 spans 14 amino acids. V was pared by 9 bases and J by 0 bases, with 4 bases of the junction left unmatched.

V is TRBV19 and J is TRBJ2-7, with a possible D match to TRBD1 (5 bases). The CDR3 extends over 14 amino acids. Between the trimmed V and J ends, which lost 1 base and 6 bases, there was a span of 13 bases. Germline lookup yields CDR1 LNHDA and CDR2 SQIVND (reference sequence). The CDR3 sequence: CASSIGSGPSEQYF. The CDR3 region has the DNA TGTGCCAGTAGTATAGGATCAGGGCCCTCCGAGCAGTACTTC.

Here the CDR3 DNA reads TGTGCCAGCCGCACCTCCTACGAGCAGTACTTC. Translated: CASRTSYEQYF. The chain combines TRBV6-1 with TRBJ2-7, with D hard to call. The CDR3 totals 11 residues. Germline V gene data show CDR1 as MNHNS and CDR2 as SASEGT. V shed 8 bases and J shed 0 bases, with 5 bases lying between them.

The rearrangement links TRBV19 to TRBJ2-7, with D perhaps matching TRBD2 (5 bases). The V gene's germline CDR1 is LNHDA and CDR2 SQIVND (reference sequence). The CDR3 covers 13 residues. V lost 5 bases, J lost 4 bases, and 12 bases lay in between. Written as DNA, the CDR3 is TGTGCCAGTAGTCCCGGAACTAGGTACGAGCAGTACTTC. Translating it yields CASSPGTRYEQYF.

The chain couples TRBV5-1 to TRBJ1-5; the D gene is possibly TRBD1 (5 bases). From germline, CDR1 is SGHRS and CDR2 YFSETQ. The CDR3 sequence is 14 residues long. Trimming stripped 3 bases from V and 3 bases from J, with 10 bases between. The CDR3 region has the DNA TGCGCCAGCAGCTACGGGGGAGACAATCAGCCCCAGCATTTT. This translates into CASSYGGDNQPQHF.

This chain uses TRBV11-2 with TRBJ2-5; 13 bases agree with TRBD2. Germline-derived CDR1 and CDR2 are SGHAT and FQNNGV. The CDR3 spans 16 residues. V was clipped by 4 bases and J by 4 bases; unmatched bases: 6. CDR3 DNA sequence: TGTGCCAGCAGCTCTTCCCGACTAGCGGGGGGAGAGACCCAGTACTTC. As protein: CASSSSRLAGGETQYF.

This rearrangement joins TRBV5-4 to TRBJ2-7; possibly TRBD1 or TRBD2 for D (5 bases each). The ends were cut back, 0 bases at V and 2 bases at J, with 12 bases in the middle. Germline assignment: CDR1 SGHNT and CDR2 YYREEE (reference sequence). The CDR3 is 15 amino acids. The CDR3 loop is CASSLAGALPYEQYF. As DNA, the CDR3 is TGTGCCAGCAGCTTGGCCGGGGCCCTCCCCTACGAGCAGTACTTC.

This clone was counted only a few times. The rearrangement uses TRBV6-4 and TRBJ1-2; D is unresolved. Trimming took 11 bases from V and 0 from J, leaving 13 bases between them. This CDR3 is built from 13 residues. Germline CDR1 MRHNA, CDR2 SNTAGT. The CDR3 DNA reads as TGTGCCCCGACGGGCAGTACTAACTATGGCTACACCTTC. Protein sequence: CAPTGSTNYGYTF.

This clone has more than one count but fewer than ten. The chain carries TRBV28 and TRBJ1-2, with unresolved D. V gave up 1 base and J gave up 8 bases, with 20 bases separating them. This CDR3 is 16 amino acids long. Germline V gene sequence: CDR1 MDHEN, CDR2 SYDVKM. The CDR3 loop reads CASSLSRSQALKGYTF. The CDR3 DNA sequence: TGTGCCAGCAGTTTATCCCGGAGCCAGGCCCTTAAGGGCTACACCTTC.

The chain employs TRBV7-9 and TRBJ1-1; D is uncertain. Trimming pared 1 base from V and 1 base from J, leaving 7 bases between. CDR1 is SEHNR and CDR2 is FQNEAQ in the germline V gene (reference sequence). This CDR3 spans 14 amino acids. The CDR3 DNA reads as TGTGCCAGCAGCTTAGTTGGTCCGAACACTGAAGCTTTCTTT. Its translation is CASSLVGPNTEAFF.

This clone was observed a single time. The chain joins TRBV18 to TRBJ1-5, with TRBD1 matching over 12 bases. The CDR3 contains 17 residues. V lost 3 bases to trimming and J lost 4 bases; unmatched junction nucleotides: 7. In germline, CDR1 is KGHSH, CDR2 LQKENI. The CDR3 loop reads CASSPVGDRGRNQPQHF. The CDR3 DNA reads as TGTGCCAGCTCACCTGTCGGGGACAGGGGGCGGAATCAGCCCCAGCATTTT.

The rearrangement uses TRBV5-1 and TRBJ2-1; 14 bases agree with TRBD2. This CDR3 spans 16 amino acids. Unmatched junction bases numbered 7, after V lost 4 bases and J lost 7 bases. Germline CDR1 reads SGHRS; CDR2 reads YFSETQ. The CDR3 is CASSGGTSGSLNEQFF. CDR3 in DNA: TGCGCCAGCAGCGGTGGGACTAGCGGGAGTTTAAATGAGCAGTTCTTC.

This sequence joins TRBV5-4 and TRBJ2-1, with TRBD1 matching over 8 bases. The CDR3 extends over 13 amino acids. V shed 4 bases and J 6 bases; nucleotides not matched to a gene: 3. CDR1 SGHNT and CDR2 YYREEE come from the germline V gene (reference sequence). The CDR3 DNA follows: TGTGCCAGCAGCACGACAGGGGCCAATGAGCAGTTCTTC. This translates into CASSTTGANEQFF.